Listed below are T cell receptor beta chains from one sample, sequenced in a study of shared clonotypes between healthy human individuals. TCRdb's copy holds only in-frame clones and misses some; the assay was immunoSEQ multiplex PCR. This table holds millions of clones, approximately 90% found once. Sequenced material: naive CD4+ T cells sorted from blood. These receptors were obtained from a man aged 18 to 35 in good health. Each CDR3 is given with its conserved first and last residue. D genes are given only for firm matches. Size is omitted from some rows. Given values are once, few, many or a class for expanded clones.

D gene,J gene,V gene,clone size,CDR3 DNA,CDR3 protein
TRBD2,TRBJ2-7,TRBV7-2,once,TGTGCCAGCAGCTCCAAGTTTAGCGGGGACCTACGCTACGAGCAGTACTTC,CASSSKFSGDLRYEQYF
NA,TRBJ2-4,TRBV11-2,NA,TGTGCCAGCAGCTTAACAGATTCTGGAAACATTCAGTACTTC,CASSLTDSGNIQYF
TRBD1,TRBJ2-7,TRBV6-5,NA,TGTGCCAGCAGTTACAGGACGACAGGGGGTGGCTACGAGCAGTACTTC,CASSYRTTGGGYEQYF
NA,TRBJ1-5,TRBV5-6,NA,TGTGCCAGCAGCTTGTCTGGGCGGTATAGCAATCAGCCCCAGCATTTT,CASSLSGRYSNQPQHF
TRBD2,TRBJ2-5,TRBV10-3,NA,TGTGCCATCGGAGTAGCGGGGGGAGGAGAGACCCAGTACTTC,CAIGVAGGGETQYF
NA,TRBJ2-7,TRBV18,NA,TGTGCCAGCTCACCATCTCGGGGCAGTCTCCACGAGCAGTACTTC,CASSPSRGSLHEQYF
NA,TRBJ2-7,TRBV2,NA,TGTGCCAGCAGGGGTACTACGTCCGGCGAGCAGTACTTC,CASRGTTSGEQYF
TRBD1,TRBJ1-4,TRBV27,NA,TGTGCCAGCAGTTTAGTCGGGACAGGGAGGACTAATGAAAAACTGTTTTTT,CASSLVGTGRTNEKLFF
NA,TRBJ1-1,TRBV7-6,NA,TGTGCCCCCGGTGGAATTGAAGCTTTCTTT,CAPGGIEAFF
NA,TRBJ1-6,TRBV2,once,TGTGCCAGCAGTGAAGCGCCGGTCTCCAATAATTCACCCCTCCACTTT,CASSEAPVSNNSPLHF
NA,TRBJ2-7,TRBV9,NA,TGTGCCAGCAGCCCCGAGGGGGGTTTCTCCTACGAGCAGTACTTC,CASSPEGGFSYEQYF
TRBD1,TRBJ2-7,TRBV5-6,NA,TGTGCCAGCAGACTACCGGGACAGGGGGAATACGAGCAGTACTTC,CASRLPGQGEYEQYF
NA,TRBJ2-7,TRBV7-9,NA,TGTGCCAGCAGCTCCCCTCAAGGGGGTTTGAACGAGCAGTACTTC,CASSSPQGGLNEQYF
TRBD2,TRBJ2-7,TRBV4-3,NA,TGCGCCAGCAGCCGAATTCTGACTAGCGGGCCCGAGGGGTTCTCCTACGAGCAGTACTTC,CASSRILTSGPEGFSYEQYF
NA,TRBJ1-6,TRBV6-4,NA,TGTGCCAGCAGTGACGGACGAGCTGTGTCTAATTCACCCCTCCACTTT,CASSDGRAVSNSPLHF
TRBD1,TRBJ1-1,TRBV5-1,few,TGCGCCAGCAGCTTGGGGGGGACAGCGAACACTGAAGCTTTCTTT,CASSLGGTANTEAFF
NA,TRBJ1-6,TRBV6-1,NA,TGTGCCAGCAGTGACCAACAGAATTCACCCCTCCACTTT,CASSDQQNSPLHF
TRBD1,TRBJ1-4,TRBV28,NA,TGTGCCAGCAGTTCCCCCGGGACAGTTAATGAAAAACTGTTTTTT,CASSSPGTVNEKLFF
NA,TRBJ1-1,TRBV5-4,NA,TGTGCCAGCAGCCGGACAGAGAACACTGAAGCTTTCTTT,CASSRTENTEAFF
TRBD1,TRBJ1-2,TRBV2,NA,TGTGCCAGCAGCGCCACGCAGGGGGACTATGGCTACACCTTC,CASSATQGDYGYTF
TRBD1,TRBJ2-2,TRBV5-1,NA,TGCGCCAGCAGAGGGCGACAGGGGGCTGCCGGGGAGCTGTTTTTT,CASRGRQGAAGELFF
TRBD1,TRBJ2-3,TRBV19,NA,TGTGCCAGTAGTATTTCCGGCAGGGACAGGGGGAACGGAAATACGCAGTATTTT,CASSISGRDRGNGNTQYF
TRBD1,TRBJ2-3,TRBV30,NA,TGTGCCTGGCGATCCGGGACAGGGGTAGGCCGTAGGCAGTATTTT,CAWRSGTGVGRRQYF
NA,TRBJ2-3,TRBV29-1,NA,TGCAGCGTTGGCGGTAGGTCCAGCACAGATACGCAGTATTTT,CSVGGRSSTDTQYF
NA,TRBJ2-7,TRBV18,NA,TGTGCCAGCTCACCCCCGGGACTGAGCCCCGAGCACTACTTC,CASSPPGLSPEHYF
NA,TRBJ2-3,TRBV5-1,NA,TGCGCCAGCAGCTTGGCCCGGGCATCCGATACGCAGTATTTT,CASSLARASDTQYF
NA,TRBJ2-6,TRBV7-2,NA,TGTGCCAGCAGCCTCCACTCTGGGGCCAACGTCCTGACTTTC,CASSLHSGANVLTF
NA,TRBJ1-2,TRBV2,NA,TGTGCCAGCAGTGCTCTCACAACGACTCCTTATGGCTACACCTTC,CASSALTTTPYGYTF
NA,TRBJ1-1,TRBV5-1,NA,TGCGCCAGCAGCTTGGATGGGCGTGGAACTGAAGCTTTCTTT,CASSLDGRGTEAFF
TRBD1,TRBJ1-6,TRBV30,NA,TGTGCCCTGGACAGGGTTTACGATAATTCACCCCTCCACTTT,CALDRVYDNSPLHF
NA,TRBJ1-4,TRBV9,few,TGTGCCAGCAGCGTATTAGGGTCCCCGGGTGGAAAACTGTTTTTT,CASSVLGSPGGKLFF
TRBD1,TRBJ2-7,TRBV13,NA,TGTGCCAGCAGCTTCGGGACAGGGGTGCTGGACGAGCAGTACTTC,CASSFGTGVLDEQYF
TRBD2,TRBJ2-5,TRBV4-3,once,TGCGCCAGCAGCCAAGAACTAGCGGGAGGGCTAGAGACCCAGTACTTC,CASSQELAGGLETQYF
NA,TRBJ1-4,TRBV19,NA,TGTGCCAGTAGTATTGGGGCAGGGGCGATTGAAAAACTGTTTTTT,CASSIGAGAIEKLFF
NA,TRBJ1-6,TRBV30,NA,TGTGCCTGGAGAGAGGACCCAAACGCGGTTTCACCCCTCCACTTT,CAWREDPNAVSPLHF
NA,TRBJ2-7,TRBV5-6,NA,TGTGCCAGCAGCTCAAGGCGGGGCATATTAGGGGCCTACGAGCAGTACTTC,CASSSRRGILGAYEQYF
TRBD1,TRBJ2-7,TRBV14,NA,TGTGCCAGCAGCCATAGGTTTACAGGGGGAGTCTACGAGCAGTACTTC,CASSHRFTGGVYEQYF
TRBD1,TRBJ1-1,TRBV2,NA,TGTGCCAGCCGGGGACAGGGGTTCACTGAAGCTTTCTTT,CASRGQGFTEAFF
NA,TRBJ1-2,TRBV2,NA,TGTGCCAGCAGAGGGGATGGCTACACCTTC,CASRGDGYTF
NA,TRBJ2-7,TRBV9,NA,TGTGCCAGCAGCGTAAGCTCAGGTACTAGCGAGCAGTACTTC,CASSVSSGTSEQYF
NA,TRBJ1-1,TRBV5-1,NA,TGCGCCAGCCGGACAGACATGAACACTGAAGCTTTCTTT,CASRTDMNTEAFF
NA,TRBJ1-6,TRBV6-5,NA,TGTGCCAGCAGCGGGGGCTACTATAATTCACCCCTCCACTTT,CASSGGYYNSPLHF
NA,TRBJ1-6,TRBV6-5,once,TGTGCCATCAGCAGGCCGTCTGGAAATTCACCCCTCCACTTT,CAISRPSGNSPLHF
NA,TRBJ2-7,TRBV2,NA,TGTGCCAGCTCCTTAGGGGGCGAGCAGTACTTC,CASSLGGEQYF
NA,TRBJ1-4,TRBV9,NA,TGTGCCAGCAGCGTATCTGGTTTCCCAACTAATGAAAAACTGTTTTTT,CASSVSGFPTNEKLFF
NA,TRBJ2-1,TRBV6-6,NA,TGTGCCAGCAGTTACCCACAGAGTAGGGGTGAGCAGTTCTTC,CASSYPQSRGEQFF
TRBD1,TRBJ1-1,TRBV19,NA,TGTGCCAGTAGCAGACAGGGGAGCACTGAAGCTTTCTTT,CASSRQGSTEAFF
NA,TRBJ2-2,TRBV10-3,NA,TGTGCCATCAGCTTGGCCGGGAGTACCGGGGAGCTGTTTTTT,CAISLAGSTGELFF
TRBD1,TRBJ1-5,TRBV5-8,NA,TGTGCCAGCAGCTTGTTTCCCGGGACAGGGCAGCGTAGCAATCAGCCCCAGCATTTT,CASSLFPGTGQRSNQPQHF
NA,TRBJ1-4,TRBV27,NA,TGTGCCAGCAGTTGGCAGGGTGGTGAAAAACTGTTTTTT,CASSWQGGEKLFF
NA,TRBJ2-4,TRBV28,NA,TGTGCCAGCAGTTTTGCCAGCCGGCCTCTTCAAGTTCAGTACTTC,CASSFASRPLQVQYF
NA,TRBJ1-6,TRBV5-1,once,TGCGCCAGCAGCGCCGAACCACAGGGTGGTAATTCACCCCTCCACTTT,CASSAEPQGGNSPLHF
NA,TRBJ2-1,TRBV10-3,once,TGTGCCATCAGAGCGGTTGATGAGCAGTTCTTC,CAIRAVDEQFF
TRBD2,TRBJ2-1,TRBV25-1,NA,TGTGCCAGCAGTGGGGGACTAGCGGGATCCTACAATGAGCAGTTCTTC,CASSGGLAGSYNEQFF
NA,TRBJ2-1,TRBV5-1,NA,TGCGCCAGCAGCTTCGGGGGAACCTACAATGAGCAGTTCTTC,CASSFGGTYNEQFF
NA,TRBJ1-4,TRBV2,NA,TGTGCCAGCAGTGCCTTGGGGGCTAATGAAAAACTGTTTTTT,CASSALGANEKLFF
NA,TRBJ2-4,TRBV2,NA,TGTGCCAGCAGTGATGGAGGGGTAAGGCAGTACTTC,CASSDGGVRQYF